Shown below are 7 T cell receptor beta chains from a single sample sequenced in a study of cytomegalovirus exposure and HLA in healthy donors (dated by TCRdb to 2016 to 2017). Preparation of the library involved the immunoSEQ multiplex PCR assay. For the multiplex PCR, a mixture combining 60 forward primers for TCR Vbeta segments and 13 reverse primers for TCR Jbeta segments was used. TCRdb took over this immuneACCESS table, retaining in-frame rearrangements with V and J assigned. Such tables are incomplete; in checked studies, under half of the missing clones stem from an unresolved V gene, and the remainder is unexplained. The table for this sample lists fewer than 250,000 clones; roughly four fifths of them were counted only once. The ten largest clones capture approximately 1.5% of the sample. Sample: PBMCs. The receptors come from a girl under 18 in good health and CMV-seronegative.

Of note for this clone: One end of the junction fails to match germline, which may point to a read error. The chain couples TRBV7-2 to TRBJ1-1; D is uncertain. CDR1 is SGHTA, CDR2 FQGNSA, per germline. This CDR3 is built from 14 residues. The DNA of the CDR3 is TGTGCCAGCAGCTTAGCCGGACTGAACACTGAGGCTTTCTTT. This sequence encodes CASSLAGLNTEAFF.

The chain links TRBV5-8 to TRBJ1-2; D not certain. The V end was cut by 0 bases, the J end by 5 bases, with 8 bases between. CDR1 and CDR2 (germline): SGHTS, YDEGEE. The CDR3 is made up of 13 amino acids. CDR3 sequence (DNA): TGTGCCAGCAGCTTGGTGTCCCATTATGGCTACACCTTC. Protein sequence: CASSLVSHYGYTF.

The chain joins TRBV6-1 to TRBJ1-2; D is possibly TRBD1 (6 bases). V gave up 7 bases and J gave up 0 bases, with 15 bases separating them. This CDR3 has 15 amino acids. Germline lookup yields CDR1 MNHNS and CDR2 SASEGT. DNA of the CDR3: TGTGCCAGCAAAGAACAGGGCAAGTCTAACTATGGCTACACCTTC. Translated, it gives CASKEQGKSNYGYTF.

The chain combines TRBV10-1 with TRBJ2-7; TRBD1 might be the D (7 bases). The CDR3 sequence is 17 residues long. V was clipped by 3 bases and J by 7 bases, with 25 bases between them. CDR1 is WNHNN and CDR2 is SYGVQD in the germline V gene (reference sequence). The chain's CDR3 is CASSEGGGKLDSWEQYF. The CDR3 DNA reads as TGCGCCAGCAGTGAAGGGGGCGGGAAATTGGACTCGTGGGAGCAGTACTTC.

This chain connects TRBV27 to TRBJ1-4, with TRBD1 as a possible D gene (5 bases). The germline CDR1 and CDR2 sequences are MNHEY and SMNVEV (reference sequence). This CDR3 is 12 amino acids long. Trimming pared 2 bases from V and 11 bases from J, leaving 9 bases between. The CDR3 protein is CASSLSGGKLFF. The CDR3 DNA is TGTGCCAGCAGTTTAAGTGGGGGGAAACTGTTTTTT.

The rearrangement links TRBV6-5 to TRBJ2-5, with 8 positions matching TRBD1. Losses at the gene ends were 5 bases for V and 10 bases for J; bases not matched to a gene: 6. The CDR3 contains 12 residues. Looked up from germline, CDR1 is MNHEY and CDR2 is SVGAGI. DNA for the CDR3: TGTGCCAGCAGTCCTTCGGGACAGGACCAGTACTTC. The encoded protein is CASSPSGQDQYF.

The chain carries TRBV4-1 and TRBJ2-6, with a tentative D call TRBD1 (6 bases). Germline CDR1 is MGHRA and CDR2 is YSYEKL. CDR3 length equals 16 residues. Trimming stripped 8 bases from V and 4 bases from J, with 18 bases between. The CDR3 region is CASGGGRGSGANVLTF. CDR3 coding DNA: TGCGCCAGCGGGGGCGGTAGGGGATCAGGGGCCAACGTCCTGACTTTC.